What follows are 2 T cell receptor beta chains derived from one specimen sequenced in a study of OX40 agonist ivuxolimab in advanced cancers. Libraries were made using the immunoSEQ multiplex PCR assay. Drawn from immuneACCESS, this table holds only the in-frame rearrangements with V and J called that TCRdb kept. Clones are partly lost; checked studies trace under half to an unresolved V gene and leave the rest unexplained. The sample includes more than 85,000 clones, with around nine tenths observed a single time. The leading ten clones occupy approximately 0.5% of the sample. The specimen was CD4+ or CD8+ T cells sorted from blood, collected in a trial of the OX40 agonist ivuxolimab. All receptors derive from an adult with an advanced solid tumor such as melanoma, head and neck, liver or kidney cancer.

The chain's CDR3 is CASSIDPGREDGYTF. The CDR3 DNA sequence: TGTGCCAGTAGTATAGATCCCGGCAGGGAAGATGGCTACACCTTC. The chain carries TRBV19 and TRBJ1-2; D perhaps matches TRBD1 (5 bases). The V end was cut by 0 bases, the J end by 6 bases, with 14 bases between. The germline gives CDR1 LNHDA, CDR2 SQIVND (reference sequence). This CDR3 is 15 amino acids long. Complete variable domain (other parts from reference TRBV19 and TRBJ1-2): DGGITQSPKYLFRKEGQNVTLSCEQNLNHDAMYWYRQDPGQGLRLIYYSQIVNDFQKGDIAEGYSVSREKKESFPLTVTSAQKNPTAFYLCASSIDPGREDGYTFGSGTRLTVV.

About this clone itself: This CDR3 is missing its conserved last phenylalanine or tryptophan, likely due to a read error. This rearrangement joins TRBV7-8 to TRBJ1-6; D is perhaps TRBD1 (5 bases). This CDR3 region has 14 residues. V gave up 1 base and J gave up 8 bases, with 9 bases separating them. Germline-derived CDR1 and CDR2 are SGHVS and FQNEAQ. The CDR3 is CASSLGRGDSPLHL. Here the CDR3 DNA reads TGTGCCAGCAGCTTAGGGCGGGGCGATTCACCCCTCCACCTT.